This TCR beta chain was captured in a study of identical twins. On this clonotype: Its specificity is unknown.

One entry per CDR3 protein, called by TCRdb with MiXCR from the 5' RACE reads. The sample holds about 530,000 distinct CDR3 sequences, about 15% seen once. Whole-study findings and limits: Model-predicted out-of-frame TCR alpha sharing fell below observed values in monozygotic twins. Where out-of-frame alpha sequences were twin-shared, they showed excess low generation probability. The abundant beta clonotypes from cord blood had fewer insertions, and memory repertoires had none of this.

These data were also reused for a study on yellow fever vaccine responses in identical twins. That source notes: Reports say the vaccine T cell response in twins looked partly convergent and partly personalized.

The sample was CD4+ T cells sorted from blood. The receptor's source is a woman aged 18-29 years in good health.

Here the CDR3 reads CASSELARNNQPQHF. The CDR3 DNA is TGTGCCAGCAGTGAATTGGCACGAAATAATCAGCCCCAGCATTTT. The genes are TRBV2 and TRBJ1-5; D gene unclear. The germline gives CDR1 SNHLY, CDR2 FYNNEI. The germline V and J ends were trimmed by 2 bases and 4 bases, with 12 bases remaining between them. The CDR3 loop spans 15 amino acids.